This T cell receptor beta chain was found in a study of T cell responses to AZD1222 COVID-19 vaccine. Overall study context: Second-dose intervals of approximately 4 or approximately 12 weeks were pooled. Study results and caveats: The breadth and depth of Spike-specific TCRs increased once two AZD1222 doses had been given.

Germline lookup yields CDR1 LNHDA and CDR2 SQIVND (reference sequence). The CDR3 loop spans 16 amino acids. V shed 6 bases and J 7 bases; nucleotides not matched to a gene: 13. A single count supports this clone. Antigen: not known. Only in-frame clones appear in the TCRdb table, and some are missing; sequencing was by immunoSEQ multiplex PCR. The sample consists of roughly 100,000 clones, approximately 87% of them appearing once. The genes are TRBV19 and TRBJ1-5; 9 bases are a match to TRBD1. Sequenced material: peripheral blood, taken on day 0 of AZD1222 vaccination. This receptor was identified in an adult in good health. The CDR3 bases are TGTGCCAGTAGGAGCCAGGGACAGGGTACCCACCAGCCCCAGCATTTT. Encoded protein: CASRSQGQGTHQPQHF. Combining the CDR3 with reference TRBV19 and TRBJ1-5 gives the whole variable domain DGGITQSPKYLFRKEGQNVTLSCEQNLNHDAMYWYRQDPGQGLRLIYYSQIVNDFQKGDIAEGYSVSREKKESFPLTVTSAQKNPTAFYLCASRSQGQGTHQPQHFGDGTRLSIL.